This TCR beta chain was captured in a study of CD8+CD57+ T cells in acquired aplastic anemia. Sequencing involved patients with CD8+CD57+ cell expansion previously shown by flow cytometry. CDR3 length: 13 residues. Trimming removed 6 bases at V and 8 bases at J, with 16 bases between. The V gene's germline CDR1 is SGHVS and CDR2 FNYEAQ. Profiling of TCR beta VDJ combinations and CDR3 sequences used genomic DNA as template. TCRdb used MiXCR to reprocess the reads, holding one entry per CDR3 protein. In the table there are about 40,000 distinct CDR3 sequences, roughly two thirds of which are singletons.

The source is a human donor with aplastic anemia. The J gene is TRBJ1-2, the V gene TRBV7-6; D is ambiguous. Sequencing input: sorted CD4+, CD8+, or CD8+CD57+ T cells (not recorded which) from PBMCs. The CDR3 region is CASRAHSSWGYTF. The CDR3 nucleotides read TGTGCCAGCAGGGCCCATTCAAGTTGGGGCTACACCTTC.